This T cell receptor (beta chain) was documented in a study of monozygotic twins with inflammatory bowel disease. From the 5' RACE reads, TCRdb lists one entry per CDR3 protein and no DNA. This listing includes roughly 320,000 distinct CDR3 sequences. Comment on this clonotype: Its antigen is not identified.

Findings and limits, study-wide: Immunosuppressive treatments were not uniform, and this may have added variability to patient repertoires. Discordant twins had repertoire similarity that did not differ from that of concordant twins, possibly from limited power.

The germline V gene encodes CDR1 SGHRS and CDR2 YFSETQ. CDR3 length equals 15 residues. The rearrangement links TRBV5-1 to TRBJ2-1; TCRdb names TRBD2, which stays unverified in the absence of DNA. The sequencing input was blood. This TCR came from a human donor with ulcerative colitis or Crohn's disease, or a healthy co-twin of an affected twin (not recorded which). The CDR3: CASTESSASYNEQFF. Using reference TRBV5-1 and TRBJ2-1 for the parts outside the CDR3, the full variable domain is KAGVTQTPRYLIKTRGQQVTLSCSPISGHRSVSWYQQTPGQGLQFLFEYFSETQRNKGNFPGRFSGRQFSNSRSEMNVSTLELGDSALYLCASTESSASYNEQFFGPGTRLTVL.